This T cell receptor (beta chain) is drawn from a study of control samples from healthy donors and cancer patients. TCRdb keeps only in-frame clones here, not all; method: immunoSEQ multiplex PCR. The sample gives 150,000 to 200,000 clones, around nine tenths of which show up once; 1.4% is in the top ten. Germline CDR1 SGHTA, CDR2 FQGTGA. After removal of 5 bases from V and 5 bases from J, the junction contained 7 bases not matched to a gene. The length of the CDR3 is 15 residues. This TCR derives from a man aged 30 to 45 in good health. The rearrangement joins TRBV7-3 to TRBJ2-3; 10 nucleotides agree with TRBD2. The specimen was blood. CDR3 DNA sequence: TGTGCCAGCAGCCGACTAGCGGGCCAGGGAGATACGCAGTATTTT. Translated: CASSRLAGQGDTQYF.